These 24 T cell receptor beta chains came from one sample sequenced in a study of response to subunit inactivated influenza vaccine. TCRdb re-analysed the RT-PCR reads in MiXCR, keeping a single row per CDR3 protein. The sample consists of about 240,000 distinct CDR3 sequences, 9% to 15% of them appearing once. Sequences were derived from non-naive T cells sorted from PBMCs, sampled 14 to 15 days before vaccination. These receptors were obtained from a middle-aged man who received an inactivated influenza vaccine.

The chain joins TRBV15 to TRBJ2-5, with 8 positions matching TRBD2. CDR1 is LNHNV and CDR2 is YYDKDF in the germline V gene (reference sequence). J gave up 1 base and V 0 bases, and 4 bases lay outside the gene matches. CDR3 length: 16 residues. The DNA of the CDR3 is TGTGCCACCAGCAGAGATCGGCTAGCGGGCCAAGAGACCCAGTACTTC. Amino acids: CATSRDRLAGQETQYF.

The gene calls are TRBV7-9 and TRBJ2-1; 7 bases align to TRBD2. The trim removed 5 bases at V and 7 bases at J, leaving 8 bases unmatched. Germline CDR1 SEHNR, CDR2 FQNEAQ (reference sequence). CDR3 length equals 14 residues. The CDR3, as DNA: TGTGCCAGCAGCCAAAGGACTAGTAGAAATGAGCAGTTCTTC. It encodes CASSQRTSRNEQFF.

This clonotype was seen repeatedly, ten times or more. V usage is TRBV6-1 and J usage is TRBJ2-1, with 8 nucleotides matching TRBD2. Germline V gene lookup returns CDR1 MNHNS and CDR2 SASEGT. CDR3 length: 15 residues. J was trimmed by 6 bases and V by 0 bases; bases with no gene match: 4. Here the CDR3 reads CASSEARGGSNEQFF. For the CDR3, the DNA is TGTGCCAGCAGTGAAGCCCGGGGGGGGAGCAATGAGCAGTTCTTC.

This clonotype was seen repeatedly, ten times or more. V is TRBV20-1 and J is TRBJ2-7; D might be TRBD2 (6 bases). The CDR3 has 16 amino acids. Germline V lookup: CDR1 DFQATT, CDR2 SNEGSKA (reference sequence). V lost 5 bases to trimming and J lost 2 bases, with 22 bases between them. CDR3 nucleotide sequence: TGCAGTGCTCGGGATACCTCGGGACTGAACACCTACGAGCAGTACTTC. It translates to CSARDTSGLNTYEQYF.

This chain uses TRBV7-9 with TRBJ1-5; D unresolved. The CDR3 consists of 14 residues. Per the germline V gene, CDR1 is SEHNR and CDR2 is FQNEAQ (reference sequence). V gave up 2 bases and J gave up 6 bases, with 11 bases separating them. The CDR3 DNA sequence: TGTGCCAGCAGCTTAAATGCCCGCGGTCAGCCCCAGCATTTT. This encodes CASSLNARGQPQHF.

This clonotype was counted many times. The V and J genes are TRBV10-3 and TRBJ1-5; D is unresolved. The germline V gene encodes CDR1 ENHRY and CDR2 SYGVKD. The CDR3 is made up of 13 amino acids. Trimming pared 2 bases from V and 1 base from J, leaving 3 bases between. Here the CDR3 reads CAISEESNQPQHF. As DNA, the CDR3 is TGTGCCATCAGTGAGGAAAGCAATCAGCCCCAGCATTTT.

Written as DNA, the CDR3 is TGTGCCACCAGCAGGGCTCCACAAGGCACAGATACGCAGTATTTT. Translated, it gives CATSRAPQGTDTQYF. The rearrangement links TRBV15 to TRBJ2-3, with D unclear. The V gene's germline CDR1 is LNHNV and CDR2 YYDKDF (reference sequence). Trimming pared 3 bases from V and 1 base from J, leaving 11 bases between. The CDR3 extends over 15 amino acids.

This clonotype was seen many times. The genes are TRBV20-1 and TRBJ2-5; unclear D gene. In germline, CDR1 is DFQATT, CDR2 SNEGSKA (reference sequence). Between the trimmed V and J ends, which lost 0 bases and 5 bases, there was a span of 13 bases. The CDR3 is 14 amino acids. In nucleotides, the CDR3 is TGCAGTGCTAGAGAAACCCACAGAATGGAGACCCAGTACTTC. This codes for CSARETHRMETQYF.

In its sample, this clonotype was seen a few times. The CDR3, as DNA: TGCGCCAGCAGCTTGGGAAGTATAGCTACCTATGGCTACACCTTC. Residues: CASSLGSIATYGYTF. V usage is TRBV5-1 and J usage is TRBJ1-2, with D uncertain. Germline lookup yields CDR1 SGHRS and CDR2 YFSETQ. Trimming took off 0 bases at V and 4 bases at J, with 13 bases between the two ends. The CDR3 has 15 residues.

This clonotype was counted at least ten times. This chain links TRBV19 with TRBJ2-7, with unresolved D. This CDR3 comprises 13 residues. Trimming pared 2 bases from V and 0 bases from J, leaving 5 bases between. CDR1 and CDR2 (germline): LNHDA, SQIVND (reference sequence). CDR3 amino acids: CASSIQDSYEQYF. The CDR3 DNA follows: TGTGCCAGTAGTATACAGGACTCCTACGAGCAGTACTTC.

This clonotype was recorded at least ten times. The V call is TRBV7-2, the J call TRBJ2-1, with TRBD1 identical over 9 bases. With V trimmed by 0 bases and J by 9 bases, 9 bases remained unmatched. This CDR3 spans 16 amino acids. Germline lookup yields CDR1 SGHTA and CDR2 FQGNSA. CDR3 sequence reads: CASSLAPGQGNSEQFF. DNA of the CDR3: TGTGCCAGCAGCTTAGCCCCGGGACAGGGTAATAGTGAGCAGTTCTTC. The full variable domain, its missing parts supplied by reference TRBV7-2 and TRBJ2-1, is GAGVSQSPSNKVTEKGKDVELRCDPISGHTALYWYRQSLGQGLEFLIYFQGNSAPDKSGLPSDRFSAERTGGSVSTLTIQRTQQEDSAVYLCASSLAPGQGNSEQFFGPGTRLTVL.

The chain has TRBV20-1 and TRBJ2-7; TRBD2 aligns across 11 bases. Losses at the gene ends were 6 bases for V and 1 base for J; bases not matched to a gene: 17. This CDR3 spans 18 amino acids. The germline CDR1 and CDR2 sequences are DFQATT and SNEGSKA (reference sequence). CDR3 sequence: CSAPRASGRHRSSYEQYF. The CDR3 DNA sequence: TGCAGTGCGCCACGGGCTAGCGGGAGGCACAGAAGTTCCTACGAGCAGTACTTC.

This clonotype was observed a few times. The chain joins TRBV4-1 to TRBJ1-1; 10 positions match TRBD1. V lost 2 bases and J lost 5; bases outside the gene matches: 11. The germline V gene encodes CDR1 MGHRA and CDR2 YSYEKL. There are 17 residues in the CDR3. CDR3 sequence reads: CASSQRAFRTGGTEAFF. CDR3 coding DNA: TGCGCCAGCAGCCAAAGGGCTTTTCGGACAGGGGGGACTGAAGCTTTCTTT.

The chain couples TRBV10-3 to TRBJ2-2; 9 bases fit TRBD1. The CDR3 loop spans 14 amino acids. Per germline, CDR1 ENHRY and CDR2 SYGVKD. Trimming cost V 10 bases and J 4 bases; bases outside gene matches: 7. CDR3 DNA: TGTGCCACACAGGGGGCCTTTGTCACCGGGGAGCTGTTTTTT. As protein: CATQGAFVTGELFF.

This clonotype occurred a few times. This chain uses TRBV20-1 with TRBJ2-3, with TRBD2 matching 8 bases. CDR3 length equals 15 residues. V gave up 6 bases and J gave up 4 bases; unmatched junction bases: 12. The germline CDR1 and CDR2 sequences are DFQATT and SNEGSKA (reference sequence). CDR3 region: CSADPFRGGSDTQYF. The DNA for the CDR3 is TGCAGTGCCGACCCCTTTCGGGGGGGCTCAGATACGCAGTATTTT.

This clonotype came up a few times. J is TRBJ2-1 and V is TRBV15; D is unclear. V gave up 1 base and J gave up 7 bases, with 17 bases separating them. The CDR3 has 16 amino acids. CDR1 and CDR2 (germline): LNHNV, YYDKDF (reference sequence). The CDR3 bases are TGTGCCACCAGCAGAGCGGAGACCTGGATGGGGAATGAGCAGTTCTTC. It translates to CATSRAETWMGNEQFF.

The CDR3 nucleotides are TGCGCCAGCAGCACACAGGGGTACACTGAAGCTTTCTTT. As protein: CASSTQGYTEAFF. The V call is TRBV5-1, the J call TRBJ1-1, with 7 bases aligning to TRBD1. V shed 4 bases, J shed 3 bases, and the junction held 3 bases outside the gene matches. Germline V gene data show CDR1 as SGHRS and CDR2 as YFSETQ. The CDR3 sequence is 13 residues long. Full variable domain (missing parts from reference TRBV5-1 and TRBJ1-1): KAGVTQTPRYLIKTRGQQVTLSCSPISGHRSVSWYQQTPGQGLQFLFEYFSETQRNKGNFPGRFSGRQFSNSRSEMNVSTLELGDSALYLCASSTQGYTEAFFGQGTRLTVV.

Only a few counts were recorded for this clonotype. The chain carries TRBV11-2 and TRBJ1-6; the D is unclear. Between the trimmed V and J ends, which lost 4 bases and 5 bases, there was a span of 6 bases. Germline V CDR1 and CDR2: SGHAT, FQNNGV. There are 13 residues in the CDR3. Written as DNA, the CDR3 is TGTGCCAGCAGCTACGTGGATAATTCACCCCTCCACTTT. It yields the protein CASSYVDNSPLHF.

This clonotype was counted between two and nine times. The V call is TRBV6-5, the J call TRBJ2-7, with D unclear. Germline V gives CDR1 MNHEY, CDR2 SVGAGI. The CDR3 has 12 residues. Trimming left V 0 bases short and J 5 bases short, with 5 bases between. This chain's CDR3 is CASSYSRHEQYF. CDR3 coding DNA: TGTGCCAGCAGTTACTCGAGACACGAGCAGTACTTC.

This clonotype was seen repeatedly, ten times or more. The chain joins TRBV5-1 to TRBJ2-7, with D perhaps matching TRBD2 (6 bases). CDR3 length: 15 residues. Germline values: CDR1 SGHRS, CDR2 YFSETQ. Trimming cost V 4 bases and J 0 bases, with 14 bases left between them. The CDR3 DNA reads TGCGCCAGCAGCCCCGGGGGTGCGAGCTCCTACGAGCAGTACTTC. Translated: CASSPGGASSYEQYF.

This clonotype was found many times. The rearrangement uses TRBV6-2 or TRBV6-3 and TRBJ1-1; 8 bases agree with TRBD1. With 6 bases clipped from V and 5 bases from J, the junction kept 5 bases outside the gene matches. This CDR3 contains 13 residues. CDR1 MNHEY and CDR2 SVGEGT come from the germline V gene. The chain's CDR3 is CASRPGGETEAFF. The CDR3 region has the DNA TGTGCCAGCAGACCAGGGGGCGAAACTGAAGCTTTCTTT.

This clonotype came up many times. V usage is TRBV24-1 and J usage is TRBJ1-2; D gene unclear. The V gene lost 7 bases and the J gene lost 2 bases, with 7 bases spanning the gap. CDR1 is KGHDR, CDR2 SFDVKD, per germline. CDR3 length: 12 amino acids. CDR3 amino acids: CATSEGNYGYTF. The CDR3 region has the DNA TGTGCCACCAGCGAGGGAAACTATGGCTACACCTTC.

In its sample, this clonotype was seen many times. The chain couples TRBV7-8 to TRBJ2-2; 12 bases agree with TRBD2. Germline loops: CDR1 SGHVS, CDR2 FQNEAQ. CDR3 length equals 16 residues. Losses at the gene ends were 1 base for V and 6 bases for J; bases not matched to a gene: 3. Here the CDR3 DNA reads TGTGCCAGCAGCTTAGTTTCTAGCGGGAGGGCCGGGGAGCTGTTTTTT. It specifies CASSLVSSGRAGELFF.

The chain joins TRBV12-3 or TRBV12-4 to TRBJ2-3; 12 positions agree with TRBD2. Losses at the gene ends were 7 bases for V and 5 bases for J; bases not matched to a gene: 19. The CDR3 is 19 residues long. CDR3 sequence reads: CASTKHLGLAGQGGDTQYF. CDR3 sequence (DNA): TGTGCCAGCACCAAACATCTTGGACTAGCGGGACAGGGTGGAGATACGCAGTATTTT.